This T cell receptor (beta chain) was sequenced in a study of cytomegalovirus exposure and HLA in healthy donors. V lost 0 bases and J lost 0; bases outside the gene matches: 7. Per the germline V gene, CDR1 is LNHNV and CDR2 is YYDKDF (reference sequence). The CDR3 sequence is 18 residues long. As to this clone: Its specificity is unknown.

In the PCR, 60 Vbeta and 13 Jbeta primers were used. Only in-frame clones appear in the TCRdb table, and some are missing; sequencing was by immunoSEQ multiplex PCR. Here the sample spans more than 85,000 clones, about 16% being singletons. Findings of the study overall: Clonal expansion, a later analysis showed, was greater in HLA-associated TCR beta chains than in equally common others.

The receptor's source is a female donor in good health and CMV-seronegative. The sequenced sample consisted of PBMCs. This chain uses TRBV15 with TRBJ2-1, with 8 bases that match TRBD2. CDR3 amino acids: CATSRDLGLAVSYNEQFF. The CDR3 coding sequence is TGTGCCACCAGCAGAGATCTAGGACTAGCAGTCTCCTACAATGAGCAGTTCTTC. Full variable domain (rest looked up from reference TRBV15 and TRBJ2-1): DAMVIQNPRYQVTQFGKPVTLSCSQTLNHNVMYWYQQKSSQAPKLLFHYYDKDFNNEADTPDNFQSRRPNTSFCFLDIRSPGLGDTAMYLCATSRDLGLAVSYNEQFFGPGTRLTVL.